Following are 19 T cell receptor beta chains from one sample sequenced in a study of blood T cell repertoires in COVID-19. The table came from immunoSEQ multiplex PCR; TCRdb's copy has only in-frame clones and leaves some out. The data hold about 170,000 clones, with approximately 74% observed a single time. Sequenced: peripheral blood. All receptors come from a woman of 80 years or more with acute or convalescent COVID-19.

The CDR3 nucleotides read TGTGCCAGCAGCTATCATACAAGGAGCTCCTATAATTCACCCCTCCACTTT. This translates into CASSYHTRSSYNSPLHF. The V call is TRBV5-8, the J call TRBJ1-6, with D hard to call. The CDR3 length is 17 residues. The V gene's germline CDR1 is SGHTS and CDR2 YDEGEE. The germline V and J ends were trimmed by 3 bases and 0 bases, with 13 bases remaining between them.

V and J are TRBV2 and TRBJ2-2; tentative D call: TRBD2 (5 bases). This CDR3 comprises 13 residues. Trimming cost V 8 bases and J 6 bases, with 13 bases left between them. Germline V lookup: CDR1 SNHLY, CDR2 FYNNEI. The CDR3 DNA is TGTGCCAGCGGTTCGCTAGCAGCCGGGGAGCTGTTTTTT. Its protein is CASGSLAAGELFF.

The CDR3 protein is CASRVDRFNQPQHF. The CDR3 DNA sequence: TGTGCCAGCAGGGTAGACAGGTTCAATCAGCCCCAGCATTTT. The chain combines TRBV2 with TRBJ1-5; a weak D match, TRBD1 (6 bases). Trimming took 6 bases from V and 3 from J, leaving 12 bases between them. CDR3 size: 14 residues. CDR1 and CDR2 (germline): SNHLY, FYNNEI.

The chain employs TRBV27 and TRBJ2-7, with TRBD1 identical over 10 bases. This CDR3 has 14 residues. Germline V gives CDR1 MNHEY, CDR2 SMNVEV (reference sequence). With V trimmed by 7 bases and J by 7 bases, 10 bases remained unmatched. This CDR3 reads CASKLGQGVGEQYF. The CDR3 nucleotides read TGTGCCAGCAAGCTCGGACAGGGGGTCGGGGAGCAGTACTTC.

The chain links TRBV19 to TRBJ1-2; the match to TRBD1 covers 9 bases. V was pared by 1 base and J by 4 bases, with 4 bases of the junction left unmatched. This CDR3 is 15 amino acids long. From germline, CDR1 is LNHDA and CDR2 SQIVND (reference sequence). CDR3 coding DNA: TGTGCCAGTAGTATAGCTACAGGGGGCGTCTATGGCTACACCTTC. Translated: CASSIATGGVYGYTF.

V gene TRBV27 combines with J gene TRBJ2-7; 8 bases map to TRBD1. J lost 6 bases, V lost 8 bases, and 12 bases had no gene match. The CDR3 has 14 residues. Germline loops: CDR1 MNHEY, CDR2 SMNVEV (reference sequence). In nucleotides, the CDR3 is TGTGCCAGCCAATTCCGGGACAGGCCATCCGAGCAGTACTTC. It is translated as CASQFRDRPSEQYF.

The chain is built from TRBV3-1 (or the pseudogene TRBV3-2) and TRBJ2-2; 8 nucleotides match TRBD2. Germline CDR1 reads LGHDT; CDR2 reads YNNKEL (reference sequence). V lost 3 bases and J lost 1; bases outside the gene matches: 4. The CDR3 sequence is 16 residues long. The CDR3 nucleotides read TGTGCCAGCAGCCACGGACTAGCAGAGAACACCGGGGAGCTGTTTTTT. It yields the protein CASSHGLAENTGELFF.

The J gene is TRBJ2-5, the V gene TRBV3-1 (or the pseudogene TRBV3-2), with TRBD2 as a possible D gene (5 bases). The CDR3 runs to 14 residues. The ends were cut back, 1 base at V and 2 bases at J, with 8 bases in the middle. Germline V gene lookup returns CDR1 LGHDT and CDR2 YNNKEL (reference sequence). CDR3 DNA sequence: TGTGCCAGCAGCCAAGTCAGCGGACAAGAGACCCAGTACTTC. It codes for CASSQVSGQETQYF.

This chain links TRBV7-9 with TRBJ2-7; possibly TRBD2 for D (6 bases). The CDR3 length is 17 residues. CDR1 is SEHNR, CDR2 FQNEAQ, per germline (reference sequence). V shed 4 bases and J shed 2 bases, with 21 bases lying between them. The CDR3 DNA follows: TGTGCCAGCAGCTCAGGGCTTGGAGGGCTTGGGGCCTACGAGCAGTACTTC. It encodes CASSSGLGGLGAYEQYF.

The CDR3 spells CASSLGLIYEQYF. The CDR3 DNA sequence: TGCGCCAGCAGCTTGGGTCTAATCTACGAGCAGTACTTC. The V and J genes are TRBV5-1 and TRBJ2-7; no definite D call. Deletions cut 0 bases from V and 3 bases from J, with 7 bases between. The CDR3 extends over 13 amino acids. Germline-derived CDR1 and CDR2 are SGHRS and YFSETQ. Full variable domain (remainder filled in from reference TRBV5-1 and TRBJ2-7): KAGVTQTPRYLIKTRGQQVTLSCSPISGHRSVSWYQQTPGQGLQFLFEYFSETQRNKGNFPGRFSGRQFSNSRSEMNVSTLELGDSALYLCASSLGLIYEQYFGPGTRLTVT.

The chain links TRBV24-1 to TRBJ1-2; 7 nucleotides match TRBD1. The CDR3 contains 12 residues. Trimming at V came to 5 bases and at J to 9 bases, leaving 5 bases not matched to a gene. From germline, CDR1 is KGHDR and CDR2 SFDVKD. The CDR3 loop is CATSAQGSSYTF. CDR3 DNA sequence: TGTGCCACCAGTGCACAGGGGAGTAGCTACACCTTC.

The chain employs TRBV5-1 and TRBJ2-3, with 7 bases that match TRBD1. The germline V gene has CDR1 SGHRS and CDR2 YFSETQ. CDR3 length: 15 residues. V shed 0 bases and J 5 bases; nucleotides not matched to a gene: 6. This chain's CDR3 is CASSLGRAGGDTQYF. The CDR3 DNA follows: TGCGCCAGCAGCTTGGGCAGAGCAGGGGGAGATACGCAGTATTTT.

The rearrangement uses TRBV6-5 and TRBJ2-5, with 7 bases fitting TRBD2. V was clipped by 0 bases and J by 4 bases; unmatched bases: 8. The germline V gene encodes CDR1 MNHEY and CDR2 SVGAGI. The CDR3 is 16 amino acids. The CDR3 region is CASSYSGRGSGETQYF. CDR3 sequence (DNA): TGTGCCAGCAGTTACTCTGGGCGGGGGTCCGGAGAGACCCAGTACTTC.

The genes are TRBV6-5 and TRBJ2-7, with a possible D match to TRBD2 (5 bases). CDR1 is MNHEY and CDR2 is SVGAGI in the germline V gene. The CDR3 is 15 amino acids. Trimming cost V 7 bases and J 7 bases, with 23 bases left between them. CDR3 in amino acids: CASNPIAGASFEQYF. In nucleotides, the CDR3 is TGTGCCAGCAACCCAATCGCGGGCGCCTCCTTTGAGCAGTACTTC.

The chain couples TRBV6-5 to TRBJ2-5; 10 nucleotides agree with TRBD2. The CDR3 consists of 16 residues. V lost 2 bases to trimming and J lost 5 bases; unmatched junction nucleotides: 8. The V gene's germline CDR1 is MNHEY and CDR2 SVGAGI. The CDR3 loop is CASSYIPSGSSETQYF. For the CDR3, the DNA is TGTGCCAGCAGTTACATTCCTAGCGGGAGTTCGGAGACCCAGTACTTC.

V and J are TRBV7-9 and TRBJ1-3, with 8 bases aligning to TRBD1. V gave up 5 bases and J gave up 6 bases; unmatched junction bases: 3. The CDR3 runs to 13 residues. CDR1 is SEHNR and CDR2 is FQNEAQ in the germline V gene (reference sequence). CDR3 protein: CASSGQGENTIYF. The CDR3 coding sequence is TGTGCCAGCAGCGGACAGGGTGAAAACACCATATATTTT. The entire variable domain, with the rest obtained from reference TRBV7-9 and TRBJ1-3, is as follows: DTGVSQNPRHKITKRGQNVTFRCDPISEHNRLYWYRQTLGQGPEFLTYFQNEAQLEKSRLLSDRFSAERPKGSFSTLEIQRTEQGDSAMYLCASSGQGENTIYFGEGSWLTVV.

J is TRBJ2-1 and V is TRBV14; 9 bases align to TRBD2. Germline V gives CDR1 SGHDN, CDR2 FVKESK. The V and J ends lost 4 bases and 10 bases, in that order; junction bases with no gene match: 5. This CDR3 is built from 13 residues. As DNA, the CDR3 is TGTGCCAGCAGCCCTAGCGGGACCCACGAGCAGTTCTTC. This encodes CASSPSGTHEQFF. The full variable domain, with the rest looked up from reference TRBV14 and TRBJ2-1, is EAGVTQFPSHSVIEKGQTVTLRCDPISGHDNLYWYRRVMGKEIKFLLHFVKESKQDESGMPNNRFLAERTGGTYSTLKVQPAELEDSGVYFCASSPSGTHEQFFGPGTRLTVL.

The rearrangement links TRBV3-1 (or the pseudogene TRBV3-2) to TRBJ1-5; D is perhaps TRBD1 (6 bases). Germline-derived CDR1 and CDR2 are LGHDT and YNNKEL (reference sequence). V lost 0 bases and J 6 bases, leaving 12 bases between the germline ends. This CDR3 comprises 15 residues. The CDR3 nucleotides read TGTGCCAGCAGCCAAGACGCCACAGGGAGTCAGCCCCAGCATTTT. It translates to CASSQDATGSQPQHF.

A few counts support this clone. CDR3 protein: CASSDGEDSPLHF. CDR3 in DNA: TGCGCCAGCAGCGACGGGGAGGATTCACCCCTCCACTTT. This rearrangement joins TRBV5-1 to TRBJ1-6; D gene uncertain. The V and J ends lost 4 bases and 8 bases respectively, with 10 bases between them. This CDR3 contains 13 residues. Germline lookup yields CDR1 SGHRS and CDR2 YFSETQ. The variable domain in full, completed from reference TRBV5-1 and TRBJ1-6, reads KAGVTQTPRYLIKTRGQQVTLSCSPISGHRSVSWYQQTPGQGLQFLFEYFSETQRNKGNFPGRFSGRQFSNSRSEMNVSTLELGDSALYLCASSDGEDSPLHFGNGTRLTVT.